A selection of T cell receptor beta chains follows, all from one sample in a study of T cell changes during pregnancy in multiple sclerosis. Assay: immunoSEQ multiplex PCR; the TCRdb copy retains only in-frame clones and omits some. This sample has 80,000 or so clones, with around 92% found just once. Sequencing was performed on peripheral blood, taken before pregnancy. Receptor source: a female donor with multiple sclerosis, enrolled in a pregnancy study. Both conserved end residues are part of each CDR3. Fields, in order: clone size, D gene, J gene, V gene, CDR3 protein, CDR3 DNA. The D gene is left open where the match is weak. Size is stated for part of the rows, as once, few or many counts, or as a class when the clone is expanded.

clone size: NA
D gene: TRBD1
J gene: TRBJ2-7
V gene: TRBV19
CDR3 protein: CASSRTGTANEQYF
CDR3 DNA: TGTGCCAGTAGTAGGACCGGGACAGCTAACGAGCAGTACTTC

clone size: NA
D gene: NA
J gene: TRBJ2-5
V gene: TRBV6-1
CDR3 protein: CASSERGTVPSQYF
CDR3 DNA: TGTGCCAGCAGTGAAAGGGGGACCGTGCCGTCCCAGTACTTC

clone size: NA
D gene: NA
J gene: TRBJ1-2
V gene: TRBV5-4
CDR3 protein: CASSLQDGYTF
CDR3 DNA: TGTGCCAGCAGCTTGCAGGATGGCTACACCTTC

clone size: NA
D gene: NA
J gene: TRBJ2-6
V gene: TRBV29-1
CDR3 protein: CSVGRSGANVLTF
CDR3 DNA: TGCAGCGTTGGCAGGTCGGGGGCCAACGTCCTGACTTTC

clone size: NA
D gene: NA
J gene: TRBJ2-7
V gene: TRBV5-1
CDR3 protein: CASSQGYEQYF
CDR3 DNA: TGCGCCAGCAGCCAGGGTTACGAGCAGTACTTC

clone size: NA
D gene: NA
J gene: TRBJ1-5
V gene: TRBV7-8
CDR3 protein: CASSPGGFQPQHF
CDR3 DNA: TGTGCCAGCAGCCCGGGTGGATTTCAGCCCCAGCATTTT

clone size: once
D gene: NA
J gene: TRBJ2-1
V gene: TRBV2
CDR3 protein: CASSIGQRNEQFF
CDR3 DNA: TGTGCCAGCAGCATCGGACAGCGCAATGAGCAGTTCTTC

clone size: NA
D gene: NA
J gene: TRBJ1-1
V gene: TRBV2
CDR3 protein: CASRRWGEGDTEAFF
CDR3 DNA: TGTGCCAGCAGGAGATGGGGTGAAGGGGACACTGAAGCTTTCTTT

clone size: NA
D gene: NA
J gene: TRBJ2-3
V gene: TRBV28
CDR3 protein: CASSLSRDTQYF
CDR3 DNA: TGTGCCAGCAGTTTATCCCGAGATACGCAGTATTTT

clone size: NA
D gene: TRBD1
J gene: TRBJ1-1
V gene: TRBV6-5
CDR3 protein: CASSHPGTGTEAFF
CDR3 DNA: TGTGCCAGCAGCCACCCCGGGACAGGCACTGAAGCTTTCTTT

clone size: NA
D gene: TRBD1
J gene: TRBJ1-2
V gene: TRBV4-1
CDR3 protein: CASSGPKNRGTNYGYTF
CDR3 DNA: TGCGCCAGCAGCGGTCCGAAGAACAGGGGGACTAACTATGGCTACACCTTC

clone size: NA
D gene: TRBD1
J gene: TRBJ2-7
V gene: TRBV29-1
CDR3 protein: CSVEEGPGTVHEQYF
CDR3 DNA: TGCAGCGTTGAAGAGGGACCCGGGACAGTCCACGAGCAGTACTTC

clone size: NA
D gene: TRBD1
J gene: TRBJ2-3
V gene: TRBV11-2
CDR3 protein: CASSLVGPGTGDTQYF
CDR3 DNA: TGTGCCAGCAGCTTAGTAGGCCCGGGGACAGGAGATACGCAGTATTTT

clone size: NA
D gene: NA
J gene: TRBJ1-1
V gene: TRBV14
CDR3 protein: CASSQDRAEAFF
CDR3 DNA: TGTGCCAGCAGCCAAGATCGAGCTGAAGCTTTCTTT

clone size: NA
D gene: NA
J gene: TRBJ2-2
V gene: TRBV5-8
CDR3 protein: CASSLALSANTGELFF
CDR3 DNA: TGTGCCAGCAGCTTGGCCTTAAGCGCGAACACCGGGGAGCTGTTTTTT

clone size: NA
D gene: TRBD1
J gene: TRBJ2-1
V gene: TRBV4-1
CDR3 protein: CASSLMDREVNNEQFF
CDR3 DNA: TGCGCCAGCAGCCTCATGGACAGGGAGGTGAATAATGAGCAGTTCTTC

clone size: NA
D gene: NA
J gene: TRBJ2-3
V gene: TRBV27
CDR3 protein: CASSQYVGLTDTQYF
CDR3 DNA: TGTGCCAGCAGCCAATACGTTGGGCTCACAGATACGCAGTATTTT

clone size: NA
D gene: NA
J gene: TRBJ2-2
V gene: TRBV6-1
CDR3 protein: CASSVGTAHTGELFF
CDR3 DNA: TGTGCCAGCAGTGTGGGGACTGCACACACCGGGGAGCTGTTTTTT

clone size: NA
D gene: NA
J gene: TRBJ2-1
V gene: TRBV11-2
CDR3 protein: CASRRPGGRDNEQFF
CDR3 DNA: TGTGCCAGCAGGAGACCCGGGGGGCGGGACAATGAGCAGTTCTTC

clone size: NA
D gene: NA
J gene: TRBJ2-7
V gene: TRBV18
CDR3 protein: CASSPPAGNYEQYF
CDR3 DNA: TGTGCCAGCTCACCACCAGCAGGGAACTACGAGCAGTACTTC

clone size: NA
D gene: TRBD2
J gene: TRBJ2-5
V gene: TRBV6-1
CDR3 protein: CASSVLAGGGETQYF
CDR3 DNA: TGTGCCAGCAGTGTGTTAGCGGGGGGAGGCGAGACCCAGTACTTC

clone size: NA
D gene: TRBD2
J gene: TRBJ2-1
V gene: TRBV7-3
CDR3 protein: CASSLGGSVYNEQFF
CDR3 DNA: TGTGCCAGCAGCTTGGGAGGGAGCGTATACAATGAGCAGTTCTTC

clone size: once
D gene: TRBD1
J gene: TRBJ1-2
V gene: TRBV10-3
CDR3 protein: CAISEPSTGSNYGYTF
CDR3 DNA: TGTGCCATCAGTGAGCCCTCGACAGGGTCCAACTATGGCTACACCTTC

clone size: NA
D gene: NA
J gene: TRBJ1-2
V gene: TRBV5-4
CDR3 protein: CASSFRGGPRHGYTF
CDR3 DNA: TGTGCCAGCAGCTTCCGGGGGGGGCCCCGCCATGGCTACACCTTC

clone size: NA
D gene: NA
J gene: TRBJ2-6
V gene: TRBV7-9
CDR3 protein: CASRWASGANVLTF
CDR3 DNA: TGTGCGAGCAGGTGGGCCTCTGGGGCCAACGTCCTGACTTTC

clone size: NA
D gene: NA
J gene: TRBJ2-2
V gene: TRBV9
CDR3 protein: CASSPHRDGFGELFF
CDR3 DNA: TGTGCCAGCAGCCCCCACAGGGATGGCTTCGGGGAGCTGTTTTTT

clone size: NA
D gene: TRBD1
J gene: TRBJ1-4
V gene: TRBV7-2
CDR3 protein: CASRGLGGDRVEKLFF
CDR3 DNA: TGTGCCAGCAGGGGGCTCGGTGGGGACAGGGTTGAAAAACTGTTTTTT

clone size: NA
D gene: NA
J gene: TRBJ2-5
V gene: TRBV27
CDR3 protein: CASSNRAETQYF
CDR3 DNA: TGTGCCAGCAGTAACAGGGCCGAGACCCAGTACTTC

clone size: NA
D gene: NA
J gene: TRBJ1-2
V gene: TRBV18
CDR3 protein: CASSAREGDGYTF
CDR3 DNA: TGTGCCAGCTCAGCCCGGGAGGGCGATGGCTACACCTTC

clone size: NA
D gene: NA
J gene: TRBJ1-4
V gene: TRBV4-2
CDR3 protein: CASSQVRGNEKLFF
CDR3 DNA: TGTGCCAGCAGCCAAGTAAGGGGGAATGAAAAACTGTTTTTT

clone size: NA
D gene: TRBD1
J gene: TRBJ2-7
V gene: TRBV11-2
CDR3 protein: CASRRTGGSYEQYF
CDR3 DNA: TGTGCCAGCAGGCGAACAGGGGGCTCCTACGAGCAGTACTTC

clone size: NA
D gene: NA
J gene: TRBJ1-4
V gene: TRBV6-6
CDR3 protein: CASSYIGRQEKLFF
CDR3 DNA: TGTGCCAGCAGTTATATAGGTCGACAGGAAAAACTGTTTTTT

clone size: NA
D gene: NA
J gene: TRBJ1-4
V gene: TRBV9
CDR3 protein: CASSVDRGLATNEKLFF
CDR3 DNA: TGTGCCAGCAGCGTAGATCGAGGTCTTGCAACTAATGAAAAACTGTTTTTT

clone size: few
D gene: NA
J gene: TRBJ1-5
V gene: TRBV2
CDR3 protein: CASSAARSNQPQHF
CDR3 DNA: TGTGCCAGCAGTGCAGCCAGGAGCAATCAGCCCCAGCATTTT

clone size: NA
D gene: NA
J gene: TRBJ1-6
V gene: TRBV14
CDR3 protein: CASSPQNSPLHF
CDR3 DNA: TGTGCCAGCAGCCCACAGAATTCACCCCTCCACTTT

clone size: NA
D gene: NA
J gene: TRBJ1-2
V gene: TRBV6-5
CDR3 protein: CASLGGGDGYTF
CDR3 DNA: TGTGCCAGCCTAGGAGGTGGTGATGGCTACACCTTC

clone size: NA
D gene: NA
J gene: TRBJ2-7
V gene: TRBV21-1
CDR3 protein: CASSTLGQLYEQYF
CDR3 DNA: TGTGCCAGCAGCACCCTCGGACAGCTCTACGAGCAGTACTTC

clone size: NA
D gene: TRBD2
J gene: TRBJ2-3
V gene: TRBV11-2
CDR3 protein: CASSPSLAGSTDTQYF
CDR3 DNA: TGTGCCAGCAGCCCCAGCCTAGCGGGGTCCACAGATACGCAGTATTTT

clone size: NA
D gene: TRBD1
J gene: TRBJ2-4
V gene: TRBV4-1
CDR3 protein: CASSRPGTGKDIQYF
CDR3 DNA: TGCGCCAGCAGCCGTCCCGGGACAGGAAAAGACATTCAGTACTTC

clone size: NA
D gene: NA
J gene: TRBJ1-2
V gene: TRBV7-9
CDR3 protein: CASFSGYGYTF
CDR3 DNA: TGTGCCAGCTTTTCGGGCTATGGCTACACCTTC

clone size: once
D gene: TRBD1
J gene: TRBJ2-7
V gene: TRBV27
CDR3 protein: CASSYETGGGYEQYF
CDR3 DNA: TGTGCCAGCAGTTACGAGACAGGGGGCGGGTACGAGCAGTACTTC

clone size: once
D gene: NA
J gene: TRBJ1-1
V gene: TRBV5-4
CDR3 protein: CASSSEVYTEAFF
CDR3 DNA: TGTGCCAGCAGCTCGGAGGTGTACACTGAAGCTTTCTTT

clone size: NA
D gene: NA
J gene: TRBJ1-3
V gene: TRBV6-5
CDR3 protein: CASSRGSSGNTIYF
CDR3 DNA: TGTGCCAGCAGTCGCGGGAGCTCTGGAAACACCATATATTTT

clone size: NA
D gene: TRBD1
J gene: TRBJ2-5
V gene: TRBV15
CDR3 protein: CATSSSRRDRGKETQYF
CDR3 DNA: TGTGCCACCAGCAGTAGTAGACGGGACAGGGGAAAAGAGACCCAGTACTTC

clone size: NA
D gene: NA
J gene: TRBJ1-4
V gene: TRBV15
CDR3 protein: CATSTTGINEKLFF
CDR3 DNA: TGTGCCACCAGCACAACAGGGATAAATGAAAAACTGTTTTTT

clone size: NA
D gene: TRBD1
J gene: TRBJ1-5
V gene: TRBV18
CDR3 protein: CASSPQGGDQPQHF
CDR3 DNA: TGTGCCAGCTCACCACAAGGGGGCGACCAGCCCCAGCATTTT

clone size: NA
D gene: NA
J gene: TRBJ2-5
V gene: TRBV5-6
CDR3 protein: CASSFGSGETQYF
CDR3 DNA: TGTGCCAGCAGCTTCGGATCGGGAGAGACCCAGTACTTC

clone size: NA
D gene: NA
J gene: TRBJ2-2
V gene: TRBV2
CDR3 protein: CASSSRLGPNTGELFF
CDR3 DNA: TGTGCCAGCAGTTCTCGACTAGGACCGAACACCGGGGAGCTGTTTTTT

clone size: NA
D gene: NA
J gene: TRBJ2-3
V gene: TRBV18
CDR3 protein: CASSPRREGTDTQYF
CDR3 DNA: TGTGCCAGCTCACCTAGAAGAGAGGGCACAGATACGCAGTATTTT

clone size: NA
D gene: NA
J gene: TRBJ2-3
V gene: TRBV6-5
CDR3 protein: CASSYSNSPGTDTQYF
CDR3 DNA: TGTGCCAGCAGTTACTCGAACAGCCCAGGCACAGATACGCAGTATTTT

clone size: NA
D gene: NA
J gene: TRBJ2-7
V gene: TRBV5-4
CDR3 protein: CASSLGAGTQNYEQYF
CDR3 DNA: TGTGCCAGCAGCTTGGGCGCCGGGACTCAGAATTACGAGCAGTACTTC

clone size: NA
D gene: NA
J gene: TRBJ1-5
V gene: TRBV2
CDR3 protein: CASNVQISNQPQHF
CDR3 DNA: TGTGCCAGCAATGTCCAGATTAGCAATCAGCCCCAGCATTTT

clone size: NA
D gene: NA
J gene: TRBJ1-3
V gene: TRBV19
CDR3 protein: CASSPPVRGGNTIYF
CDR3 DNA: TGTGCCAGTAGTCCTCCAGTGAGAGGTGGAAACACCATATATTTT

clone size: NA
D gene: NA
J gene: TRBJ2-5
V gene: TRBV5-6
CDR3 protein: CASSLGQRYHETQYF
CDR3 DNA: TGTGCCAGCAGCCTAGGACAGAGGTATCACGAGACCCAGTACTTC

clone size: NA
D gene: NA
J gene: TRBJ2-4
V gene: TRBV7-8
CDR3 protein: CASSLAPSGENIQYF
CDR3 DNA: TGTGCCAGCAGCTTAGCACCATCGGGGGAAAACATTCAGTACTTC